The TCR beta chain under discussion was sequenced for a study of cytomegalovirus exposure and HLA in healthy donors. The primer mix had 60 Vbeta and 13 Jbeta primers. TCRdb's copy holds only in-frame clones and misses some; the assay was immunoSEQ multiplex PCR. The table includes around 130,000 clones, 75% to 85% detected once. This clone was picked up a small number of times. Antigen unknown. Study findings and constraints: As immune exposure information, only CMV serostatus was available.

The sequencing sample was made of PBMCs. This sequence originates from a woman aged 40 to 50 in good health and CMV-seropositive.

As DNA, the CDR3 is TGTGCCAGCGCTAGGACAGGCCCCTACGAGCAGTACTTC. Its protein is CASARTGPYEQYF. This chain links TRBV7-2 with TRBJ2-7, with TRBD1 matching 7 bases. CDR3 length: 13 residues. J was trimmed by 2 bases and V by 8 bases; bases with no gene match: 6. Germline V gives CDR1 SGHTA, CDR2 FQGNSA.